Each of the 31 T cell receptor beta chains below was sequenced from the same sample in a study of PD-1 blockade in classical Hodgkin lymphoma. All the patients suffered relapse after autologous stem cell transplantation, and brentuximab vedotin exposure differed. Only in-frame clones appear in the TCRdb table, and some are missing; sequencing was by immunoSEQ multiplex PCR. The table includes approximately 80,000 clones, about nine tenths detected once. The material sequenced was peripheral blood mononuclear cells (PBMCs), taken at baseline. Receptors were obtained from a human donor with classical Hodgkin lymphoma.

In its sample, this clone was seen once. This chain joins TRBV2 and TRBJ1-4; TRBD1 matches 8 bases. Germline values: CDR1 SNHLY, CDR2 FYNNEI. Trimming removed 7 bases from V and 9 bases from J; junction bases left unmatched: 10. CDR3 length equals 14 residues. DNA of the CDR3: TGTGCCAGCAATTTTCCAGGGGGCAATCAAAAACTGTTTTTT. Its protein is CASNFPGGNQKLFF.

V and J are TRBV30 and TRBJ1-1; D might be TRBD1 (5 bases). The germline gives CDR1 GTSNPN, CDR2 SVGIG (reference sequence). The V end was cut by 1 base, the J end by 5 bases, with 14 bases between. The CDR3 spans 14 residues. CDR3 nucleotide sequence: TGTGCCTGGAGTGAGGGAATCGGGACGACTGAAGCTTTCTTT. Translated: CAWSEGIGTTEAFF.

CDR3 in amino acids: CASSLDPSGTGPRETQYF. Here the CDR3 DNA reads TGCGCCAGCAGCTTGGACCCTAGCGGGACTGGTCCCCGGGAGACCCAGTACTTC. V gene TRBV5-1 combines with J gene TRBJ2-5, with 9 bases matching TRBD2. The CDR3 loop spans 18 amino acids. V lost 0 bases, J lost 5 bases, and 14 bases stayed unmatched. Germline lookup yields CDR1 SGHRS and CDR2 YFSETQ. The variable domain in full, completed from reference TRBV5-1 and TRBJ2-5, reads KAGVTQTPRYLIKTRGQQVTLSCSPISGHRSVSWYQQTPGQGLQFLFEYFSETQRNKGNFPGRFSGRQFSNSRSEMNVSTLELGDSALYLCASSLDPSGTGPRETQYFGPGTRLLVL.

This chain links TRBV11-3 with TRBJ2-1, with 11 bases matching TRBD2. The J segment lost 6 bases and the V segment lost 3 bases, leaving 7 bases of the junction unmatched. The germline V gene encodes CDR1 SGHNT and CDR2 YENEEA. The CDR3 runs 16 residues. CDR3 amino acids: CASSFGRLAGGNEQFF. The CDR3 coding sequence is TGTGCCAGCAGCTTCGGGCGGCTAGCGGGAGGCAATGAGCAGTTCTTC.

This clone has more than one count but fewer than ten. This chain links TRBV30 with TRBJ1-4; D ambiguous. The ends were cut back, 1 base at V and 4 bases at J, with 10 bases in the middle. The CDR3 extends over 14 amino acids. In germline, CDR1 is GTSNPN, CDR2 SVGIG (reference sequence). This chain's CDR3 is CAWSEWGSNEKLFF. As DNA, the CDR3 is TGTGCCTGGAGTGAGTGGGGTAGTAATGAAAAACTGTTTTTT.

This chain uses TRBV2 with TRBJ1-2; D might be TRBD1 (5 bases). The CDR3 sequence is 15 residues long. The V gene lost 2 bases and the J gene lost 4 bases, with 14 bases spanning the gap. Germline loops: CDR1 SNHLY, CDR2 FYNNEI. CDR3 amino acids: CASSETWGDRYGYTF. CDR3 coding DNA: TGTGCCAGCAGTGAAACGTGGGGGGATCGCTATGGCTACACCTTC.

The chain has TRBV5-1 and TRBJ1-2; D is uncertain. CDR1 SGHRS and CDR2 YFSETQ come from the germline V gene. Trimming removed 4 bases from V and 1 base from J, with 11 bases in between. This CDR3 is 14 amino acids long. CDR3 protein: CASSQNVRNYGYTF. CDR3 DNA sequence: TGCGCCAGCAGCCAGAATGTGCGTAACTATGGCTACACCTTC.

This clone has more than one count but fewer than ten. This chain joins TRBV7-2 and TRBJ1-5; D remains unclear. The germline CDR1 and CDR2 sequences are SGHTA and FQGNSA. V was pared by 2 bases and J by 9 bases, with 14 bases between. CDR3 length: 14 amino acids. The DNA of the CDR3 is TGTGCCAGCAGCTTAAGCAGTGCGCCGGGGCCCCAGCATTTT. Protein: CASSLSSAPGPQHF.

As for this clone: The identical CDR3 is also encoded by other nucleotide sequences in the sample. The rearrangement links TRBV7-7 to TRBJ2-1; D is undetermined. CDR1 SSHAT and CDR2 FNYEAQ come from the germline V gene (reference sequence). Trimming cost V 3 bases and J 8 bases, with 11 bases left between them. This CDR3 is built from 13 residues. The chain's CDR3 is CASSFQTGDEQFF. In nucleotides, the CDR3 is TGTGCCAGCAGCTTTCAGACGGGTGATGAGCAGTTCTTC. The full variable domain, in which reference TRBV7-7 and TRBJ2-1 provide the parts outside the CDR3, is GAGVSQSPRYKVTKRGQDVTLRCDPISSHATLYWYQQALGQGPEFLTYFNYEAQPDKSGLPSDRFSAERPEGSISTLTIQRTEQRDSAMYRCASSFQTGDEQFFGPGTRLTVL.

V usage is TRBV6-6 and J usage is TRBJ2-7; 9 nucleotides line up with TRBD2. The V segment lost 4 bases and the J segment 5 bases; nucleotides outside the gene matches: 12. Germline V gene sequence: CDR1 MNHNY, CDR2 SVGAGI (reference sequence). The CDR3 totals 16 residues. Here the CDR3 reads CASSSSSGRQGNEQYF. The CDR3 DNA is TGTGCCAGCAGTTCATCAAGCGGGAGGCAGGGGAACGAGCAGTACTTC.

The V and J genes are TRBV7-2 and TRBJ2-1; D unclear. V was trimmed by 5 bases and J by 5 bases, leaving 7 bases between them. The CDR3 runs to 12 residues. CDR1 and CDR2 from the germline V gene are SGHTA and FQGNSA. CDR3 coding DNA: TGTGCCAGCAGCAGTATCAACAATGAGCAGTTCTTC. It is translated as CASSSINNEQFF. Based on the CDR3 plus reference TRBV7-2 and TRBJ2-1, the full variable domain is GAGVSQSPSNKVTEKGKDVELRCDPISGHTALYWYRQSLGQGLEFLIYFQGNSAPDKSGLPSDRFSAERTGGSVSTLTIQRTQQEDSAVYLCASSSINNEQFFGPGTRLTVL.

The chain is built from TRBV18 and TRBJ1-5; D is uncertain. V gave up 4 bases and J gave up 4 bases, with 14 bases separating them. The germline V gene has CDR1 KGHSH and CDR2 LQKENI. This CDR3 has 15 amino acids. CDR3 nucleotides: TGTGCCAGCTCACTAGACGGCAGTGGAAATCAGCCCCAGCATTTT. Its translation: CASSLDGSGNQPQHF.

The chain uses TRBV18 and TRBJ1-4, with 7 positions matching TRBD1. Germline loops: CDR1 KGHSH, CDR2 LQKENI. J was trimmed by 1 base and V by 3 bases; bases with no gene match: 8. CDR3 size: 17 residues. As DNA, the CDR3 is TGTGCCAGCTCACCCCGAGTAGGGGGCTTAACTAATGAAAAACTGTTTTTT. It yields the protein CASSPRVGGLTNEKLFF. Filled out from reference TRBV18 and TRBJ1-4, the complete variable domain reads NAGVMQNPRHLVRRRGQEARLRCSPMKGHSHVYWYRQLPEEGLKFMVYLQKENIIDESGMPKERFSAEFPKEGPSILRIQQVVRGDSAAYFCASSPRVGGLTNEKLFFGSGTQLSVL.

This clone was counted only a few times. This sequence joins TRBV19 and TRBJ2-3; 8 bases map to TRBD2. Germline CDR1 is LNHDA and CDR2 is SQIVND (reference sequence). The CDR3 loop spans 18 amino acids. V lost 3 bases, J lost 3 bases, and 14 bases stayed unmatched. The CDR3 sequence is CASSMRIGGRTYTDTQYF. The CDR3 bases are TGTGCCAGTAGTATGCGTATCGGCGGGAGGACTTATACAGATACGCAGTATTTT.

This clone was recorded once. Here the CDR3 DNA reads TGCGCCAGCAGCCAAGTCCGGGTTTCGGGTCAGCCCCAGCATTTT. Translating gives CASSQVRVSGQPQHF. The rearrangement links TRBV4-1 to TRBJ1-5; D is undetermined. CDR1 is MGHRA and CDR2 is YSYEKL in the germline V gene. V lost 1 base and J 6 bases, leaving 13 bases between the germline ends. This CDR3 is built from 15 residues.

J is TRBJ1-4 and V is TRBV7-2; D ambiguous. The CDR3 has 13 residues. Germline V lookup: CDR1 SGHTA, CDR2 FQGNSA. Trimming took 1 base from V and 7 from J, leaving 7 bases between them. The CDR3 sequence: CASSLGVGEKLFF. DNA of the CDR3: TGTGCCAGCAGCTTAGGGGTGGGTGAAAAACTGTTTTTT. Using reference TRBV7-2 and TRBJ1-4 for the parts outside the CDR3, the full variable domain is GAGVSQSPSNKVTEKGKDVELRCDPISGHTALYWYRQSLGQGLEFLIYFQGNSAPDKSGLPSDRFSAERTGGSVSTLTIQRTQQEDSAVYLCASSLGVGEKLFFGSGTQLSVL.

The CDR3 DNA reads as TGTGCCAGCATGGTCGGGTCGGACACTGAAGCTTTCTTT. Translation: CASMVGSDTEAFF. The chain combines TRBV2 with TRBJ1-1; D ambiguous. Germline V gene sequence: CDR1 SNHLY, CDR2 FYNNEI. V lost 7 bases and J lost 3, with 12 bases in between. The CDR3 contains 13 residues.

The chain links TRBV10-1 to TRBJ2-5, with D unclear. The CDR3 totals 14 residues. V was clipped by 0 bases and J by 0 bases, with 5 bases between them. Germline V gene lookup returns CDR1 WNHNN and CDR2 SYGVQD (reference sequence). Here the CDR3 DNA reads TGCGCCAGCAGTGAGTCAGTCTACCAAGAGACCCAGTACTTC. It codes for CASSESVYQETQYF.

The CDR3, as DNA: TGTGCCAGCAGCTTAGCGATTGGAGGCGCGGGCTATGGCTACACCTTC. Its protein product is CASSLAIGGAGYGYTF. The chain combines TRBV7-6 with TRBJ1-2; no clear D gene. The V end was cut by 0 bases, the J end by 4 bases, with 15 bases between. Germline loops: CDR1 SGHVS, CDR2 FNYEAQ. The CDR3 spans 16 residues.

This clone was found a few times. The chain uses TRBV2 and TRBJ2-5; TRBD2 matches at 9 bases. V shed 4 bases, J shed 6 bases, and the junction held 3 bases outside the gene matches. Germline CDR1 and CDR2: SNHLY and FYNNEI. The CDR3 is 13 amino acids. The CDR3 reads CASSGASGKTQYF. As DNA, the CDR3 is TGTGCCAGCAGTGGGGCTAGCGGGAAGACCCAGTACTTC.

This clone appeared once. This rearrangement joins TRBV19 to TRBJ2-1; D uncertain. There are 13 residues in the CDR3. V was clipped by 6 bases and J by 5 bases, with 11 bases between them. The germline gives CDR1 LNHDA, CDR2 SQIVND (reference sequence). The DNA of the CDR3 is TGTGCCAGTAGCAGTTTTCTACACAATGAGCAGTTCTTC. Protein sequence: CASSSFLHNEQFF.

In this sample, this clone turned up a few times. CDR3 sequence: CASSDTTDTEAFF. The CDR3 DNA reads TGTGCCAGTAGTGATACGACAGACACTGAAGCTTTCTTT. This rearrangement joins TRBV19 to TRBJ1-1; D possibly corresponds to TRBD1 (5 bases). The V and J ends lost 5 bases and 3 bases respectively, with 10 bases between them. The CDR3 length is 13 residues. The germline V gene encodes CDR1 LNHDA and CDR2 SQIVND (reference sequence). Full variable domain (outside the CDR3, taken from reference TRBV19 and TRBJ1-1): DGGITQSPKYLFRKEGQNVTLSCEQNLNHDAMYWYRQDPGQGLRLIYYSQIVNDFQKGDIAEGYSVSREKKESFPLTVTSAQKNPTAFYLCASSDTTDTEAFFGQGTRLTVV.

J is TRBJ1-3 and V is TRBV10-3; maybe TRBD1 (5 bases). The ends were cut back, 5 bases at V and 5 bases at J, with 10 bases in the middle. CDR1 is ENHRY, CDR2 SYGVKD, per germline. This CDR3 has 13 amino acids. This chain's CDR3 is CAISTGGRNTIYF. DNA for the CDR3: TGTGCCATCAGTACCGGGGGGAGAAACACCATATATTTT.

V and J are TRBV19 and TRBJ2-1, with TRBD2 identical over 10 bases. The CDR3 spans 16 residues. The germline CDR1 and CDR2 sequences are LNHDA and SQIVND (reference sequence). Losses at the gene ends were 1 base for V and 0 bases for J; bases not matched to a gene: 0. The CDR3 DNA follows: TGTGCCAGTAGTATAGGGACTAGCGGCTCCTACAATGAGCAGTTCTTC. Its translation is CASSIGTSGSYNEQFF. The whole variable domain, filled in from reference TRBV19 and TRBJ2-1, reads DGGITQSPKYLFRKEGQNVTLSCEQNLNHDAMYWYRQDPGQGLRLIYYSQIVNDFQKGDIAEGYSVSREKKESFPLTVTSAQKNPTAFYLCASSIGTSGSYNEQFFGPGTRLTVL.

The genes are TRBV5-1 and TRBJ2-1; D ambiguous. The germline CDR1 and CDR2 sequences are SGHRS and YFSETQ. The CDR3 spans 14 residues. V shed 4 bases and J shed 0 bases, with 8 bases lying between them. The CDR3 protein is CASSETSSYNEQFF. The CDR3 nucleotides are TGCGCCAGCAGCGAGACAAGCTCCTACAATGAGCAGTTCTTC.

V gene TRBV9 combines with J gene TRBJ2-3, with 9 nucleotides matching TRBD1. The CDR3 length is 15 residues. Trimming removed 3 bases from V and 1 base from J; junction bases left unmatched: 3. From germline, CDR1 is SGDLS and CDR2 YYNGEE. The CDR3 DNA is TGTGCCAGCAGCGCAAGGACAGGGGGCACAGATACGCAGTATTTT. As protein: CASSARTGGTDTQYF.

This chain links TRBV28 with TRBJ2-3; D possibly corresponds to TRBD1 (6 bases). V lost 2 bases and J lost 2, with 8 bases in between. The CDR3 is 14 residues long. Germline CDR1 MDHEN, CDR2 SYDVKM. CDR3 sequence reads: CASSLTGTTDTQYF. In DNA form, the CDR3 reads TGTGCCAGCAGTTTAACAGGGACCACAGATACGCAGTATTTT.

The gene calls are TRBV30 and TRBJ2-3; D not resolved. CDR3 length: 12 residues. The V end lost 3 bases, the J end lost 3 bases, and 7 bases lay between the germline ends. Germline-derived CDR1 and CDR2 are GTSNPN and SVGIG (reference sequence). CDR3 residues: CAWSTITDTQYF. The CDR3 nucleotides read TGTGCCTGGAGCACAATAACAGATACGCAGTATTTT.

The chain couples TRBV10-1 to TRBJ2-3; possibly TRBD1 or TRBD2 for D (5 bases each). CDR1 and CDR2 (germline): WNHNN, SYGVQD (reference sequence). This CDR3 comprises 15 residues. V was shortened by 6 bases and J by 2 bases, with 15 bases between the two germline ends. CDR3 sequence reads: CASSVRDPNTDTQYF. CDR3 DNA sequence: TGCGCCAGCAGCGTCCGGGACCCGAACACAGATACGCAGTATTTT.

This clone has a single count. The chain carries TRBV28 and TRBJ2-2, with 7 bases matching TRBD1. Germline trimming cut 6 bases from V and 1 base from J; bases unmatched to any gene: 2. From germline, CDR1 is MDHEN and CDR2 SYDVKM. The CDR3 totals 14 residues. Written as DNA, the CDR3 is TGTGCCAGCAGACGGACAGGGAACACCGGGGAGCTGTTTTTT. Translation: CASRRTGNTGELFF. The variable domain in full, with the rest retrieved from reference TRBV28 and TRBJ2-2, is DVKVTQSSRYLVKRTGEKVFLECVQDMDHENMFWYRQDPGLGLRLIYFSYDVKMKEKGDIPEGYSVSREKKERFSLILESASTNQTSMYLCASRRTGNTGELFFGEGSRLTVL.

This rearrangement joins TRBV12-5 to TRBJ2-3; no clear D gene. V was clipped by 2 bases and J by 0 bases, with 9 bases between them. Per the germline V gene, CDR1 is LGHNT and CDR2 is FRNRAP. This CDR3 region has 15 residues. CDR3 sequence (DNA): TGTGCTAGTGGTTTGTCATCAACTAGCACAGATACGCAGTATTTT. Protein: CASGLSSTSTDTQYF.